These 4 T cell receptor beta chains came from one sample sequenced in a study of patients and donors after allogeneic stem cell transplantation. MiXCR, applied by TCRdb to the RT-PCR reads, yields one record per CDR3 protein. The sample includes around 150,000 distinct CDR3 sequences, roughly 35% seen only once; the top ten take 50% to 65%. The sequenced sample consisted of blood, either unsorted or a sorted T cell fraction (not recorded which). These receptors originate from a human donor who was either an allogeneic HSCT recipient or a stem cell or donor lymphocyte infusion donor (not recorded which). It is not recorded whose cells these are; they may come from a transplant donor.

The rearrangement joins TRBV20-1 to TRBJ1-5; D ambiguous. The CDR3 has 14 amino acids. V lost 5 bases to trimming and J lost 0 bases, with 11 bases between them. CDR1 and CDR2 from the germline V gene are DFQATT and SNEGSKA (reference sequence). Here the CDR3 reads CSAYYSASNQPQHF. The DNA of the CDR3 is TGCAGTGCTTACTACTCAGCTAGCAATCAGCCCCAGCATTTT.

The CDR3 DNA reads as TGTGCCAGCAGTTTACGGCAGGGTATTGAAAAACTGTTTTTT. Amino acids: CASSLRQGIEKLFF. The chain employs TRBV12-3 or TRBV12-4 and TRBJ1-4; a weak D match, TRBD1 (5 bases). The CDR3 sequence is 14 residues long. With 2 bases removed from V and 7 bases from J, the gap between germline ends came to 11 bases.

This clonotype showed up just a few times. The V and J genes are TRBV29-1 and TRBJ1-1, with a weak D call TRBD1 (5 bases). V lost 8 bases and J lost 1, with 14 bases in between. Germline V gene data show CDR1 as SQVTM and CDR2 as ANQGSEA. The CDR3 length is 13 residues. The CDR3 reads CSIPITGNTEAFF. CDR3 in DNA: TGCAGCATCCCTATTACAGGGAACACTGAAGCTTTCTTT.

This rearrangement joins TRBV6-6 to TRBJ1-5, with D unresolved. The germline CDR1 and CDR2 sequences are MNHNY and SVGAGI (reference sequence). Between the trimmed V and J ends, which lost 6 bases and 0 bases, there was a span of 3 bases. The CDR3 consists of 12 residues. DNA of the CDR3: TGTGCCAGCAGCGATAGCAATCAGCCCCAGCATTTT. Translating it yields CASSDSNQPQHF.